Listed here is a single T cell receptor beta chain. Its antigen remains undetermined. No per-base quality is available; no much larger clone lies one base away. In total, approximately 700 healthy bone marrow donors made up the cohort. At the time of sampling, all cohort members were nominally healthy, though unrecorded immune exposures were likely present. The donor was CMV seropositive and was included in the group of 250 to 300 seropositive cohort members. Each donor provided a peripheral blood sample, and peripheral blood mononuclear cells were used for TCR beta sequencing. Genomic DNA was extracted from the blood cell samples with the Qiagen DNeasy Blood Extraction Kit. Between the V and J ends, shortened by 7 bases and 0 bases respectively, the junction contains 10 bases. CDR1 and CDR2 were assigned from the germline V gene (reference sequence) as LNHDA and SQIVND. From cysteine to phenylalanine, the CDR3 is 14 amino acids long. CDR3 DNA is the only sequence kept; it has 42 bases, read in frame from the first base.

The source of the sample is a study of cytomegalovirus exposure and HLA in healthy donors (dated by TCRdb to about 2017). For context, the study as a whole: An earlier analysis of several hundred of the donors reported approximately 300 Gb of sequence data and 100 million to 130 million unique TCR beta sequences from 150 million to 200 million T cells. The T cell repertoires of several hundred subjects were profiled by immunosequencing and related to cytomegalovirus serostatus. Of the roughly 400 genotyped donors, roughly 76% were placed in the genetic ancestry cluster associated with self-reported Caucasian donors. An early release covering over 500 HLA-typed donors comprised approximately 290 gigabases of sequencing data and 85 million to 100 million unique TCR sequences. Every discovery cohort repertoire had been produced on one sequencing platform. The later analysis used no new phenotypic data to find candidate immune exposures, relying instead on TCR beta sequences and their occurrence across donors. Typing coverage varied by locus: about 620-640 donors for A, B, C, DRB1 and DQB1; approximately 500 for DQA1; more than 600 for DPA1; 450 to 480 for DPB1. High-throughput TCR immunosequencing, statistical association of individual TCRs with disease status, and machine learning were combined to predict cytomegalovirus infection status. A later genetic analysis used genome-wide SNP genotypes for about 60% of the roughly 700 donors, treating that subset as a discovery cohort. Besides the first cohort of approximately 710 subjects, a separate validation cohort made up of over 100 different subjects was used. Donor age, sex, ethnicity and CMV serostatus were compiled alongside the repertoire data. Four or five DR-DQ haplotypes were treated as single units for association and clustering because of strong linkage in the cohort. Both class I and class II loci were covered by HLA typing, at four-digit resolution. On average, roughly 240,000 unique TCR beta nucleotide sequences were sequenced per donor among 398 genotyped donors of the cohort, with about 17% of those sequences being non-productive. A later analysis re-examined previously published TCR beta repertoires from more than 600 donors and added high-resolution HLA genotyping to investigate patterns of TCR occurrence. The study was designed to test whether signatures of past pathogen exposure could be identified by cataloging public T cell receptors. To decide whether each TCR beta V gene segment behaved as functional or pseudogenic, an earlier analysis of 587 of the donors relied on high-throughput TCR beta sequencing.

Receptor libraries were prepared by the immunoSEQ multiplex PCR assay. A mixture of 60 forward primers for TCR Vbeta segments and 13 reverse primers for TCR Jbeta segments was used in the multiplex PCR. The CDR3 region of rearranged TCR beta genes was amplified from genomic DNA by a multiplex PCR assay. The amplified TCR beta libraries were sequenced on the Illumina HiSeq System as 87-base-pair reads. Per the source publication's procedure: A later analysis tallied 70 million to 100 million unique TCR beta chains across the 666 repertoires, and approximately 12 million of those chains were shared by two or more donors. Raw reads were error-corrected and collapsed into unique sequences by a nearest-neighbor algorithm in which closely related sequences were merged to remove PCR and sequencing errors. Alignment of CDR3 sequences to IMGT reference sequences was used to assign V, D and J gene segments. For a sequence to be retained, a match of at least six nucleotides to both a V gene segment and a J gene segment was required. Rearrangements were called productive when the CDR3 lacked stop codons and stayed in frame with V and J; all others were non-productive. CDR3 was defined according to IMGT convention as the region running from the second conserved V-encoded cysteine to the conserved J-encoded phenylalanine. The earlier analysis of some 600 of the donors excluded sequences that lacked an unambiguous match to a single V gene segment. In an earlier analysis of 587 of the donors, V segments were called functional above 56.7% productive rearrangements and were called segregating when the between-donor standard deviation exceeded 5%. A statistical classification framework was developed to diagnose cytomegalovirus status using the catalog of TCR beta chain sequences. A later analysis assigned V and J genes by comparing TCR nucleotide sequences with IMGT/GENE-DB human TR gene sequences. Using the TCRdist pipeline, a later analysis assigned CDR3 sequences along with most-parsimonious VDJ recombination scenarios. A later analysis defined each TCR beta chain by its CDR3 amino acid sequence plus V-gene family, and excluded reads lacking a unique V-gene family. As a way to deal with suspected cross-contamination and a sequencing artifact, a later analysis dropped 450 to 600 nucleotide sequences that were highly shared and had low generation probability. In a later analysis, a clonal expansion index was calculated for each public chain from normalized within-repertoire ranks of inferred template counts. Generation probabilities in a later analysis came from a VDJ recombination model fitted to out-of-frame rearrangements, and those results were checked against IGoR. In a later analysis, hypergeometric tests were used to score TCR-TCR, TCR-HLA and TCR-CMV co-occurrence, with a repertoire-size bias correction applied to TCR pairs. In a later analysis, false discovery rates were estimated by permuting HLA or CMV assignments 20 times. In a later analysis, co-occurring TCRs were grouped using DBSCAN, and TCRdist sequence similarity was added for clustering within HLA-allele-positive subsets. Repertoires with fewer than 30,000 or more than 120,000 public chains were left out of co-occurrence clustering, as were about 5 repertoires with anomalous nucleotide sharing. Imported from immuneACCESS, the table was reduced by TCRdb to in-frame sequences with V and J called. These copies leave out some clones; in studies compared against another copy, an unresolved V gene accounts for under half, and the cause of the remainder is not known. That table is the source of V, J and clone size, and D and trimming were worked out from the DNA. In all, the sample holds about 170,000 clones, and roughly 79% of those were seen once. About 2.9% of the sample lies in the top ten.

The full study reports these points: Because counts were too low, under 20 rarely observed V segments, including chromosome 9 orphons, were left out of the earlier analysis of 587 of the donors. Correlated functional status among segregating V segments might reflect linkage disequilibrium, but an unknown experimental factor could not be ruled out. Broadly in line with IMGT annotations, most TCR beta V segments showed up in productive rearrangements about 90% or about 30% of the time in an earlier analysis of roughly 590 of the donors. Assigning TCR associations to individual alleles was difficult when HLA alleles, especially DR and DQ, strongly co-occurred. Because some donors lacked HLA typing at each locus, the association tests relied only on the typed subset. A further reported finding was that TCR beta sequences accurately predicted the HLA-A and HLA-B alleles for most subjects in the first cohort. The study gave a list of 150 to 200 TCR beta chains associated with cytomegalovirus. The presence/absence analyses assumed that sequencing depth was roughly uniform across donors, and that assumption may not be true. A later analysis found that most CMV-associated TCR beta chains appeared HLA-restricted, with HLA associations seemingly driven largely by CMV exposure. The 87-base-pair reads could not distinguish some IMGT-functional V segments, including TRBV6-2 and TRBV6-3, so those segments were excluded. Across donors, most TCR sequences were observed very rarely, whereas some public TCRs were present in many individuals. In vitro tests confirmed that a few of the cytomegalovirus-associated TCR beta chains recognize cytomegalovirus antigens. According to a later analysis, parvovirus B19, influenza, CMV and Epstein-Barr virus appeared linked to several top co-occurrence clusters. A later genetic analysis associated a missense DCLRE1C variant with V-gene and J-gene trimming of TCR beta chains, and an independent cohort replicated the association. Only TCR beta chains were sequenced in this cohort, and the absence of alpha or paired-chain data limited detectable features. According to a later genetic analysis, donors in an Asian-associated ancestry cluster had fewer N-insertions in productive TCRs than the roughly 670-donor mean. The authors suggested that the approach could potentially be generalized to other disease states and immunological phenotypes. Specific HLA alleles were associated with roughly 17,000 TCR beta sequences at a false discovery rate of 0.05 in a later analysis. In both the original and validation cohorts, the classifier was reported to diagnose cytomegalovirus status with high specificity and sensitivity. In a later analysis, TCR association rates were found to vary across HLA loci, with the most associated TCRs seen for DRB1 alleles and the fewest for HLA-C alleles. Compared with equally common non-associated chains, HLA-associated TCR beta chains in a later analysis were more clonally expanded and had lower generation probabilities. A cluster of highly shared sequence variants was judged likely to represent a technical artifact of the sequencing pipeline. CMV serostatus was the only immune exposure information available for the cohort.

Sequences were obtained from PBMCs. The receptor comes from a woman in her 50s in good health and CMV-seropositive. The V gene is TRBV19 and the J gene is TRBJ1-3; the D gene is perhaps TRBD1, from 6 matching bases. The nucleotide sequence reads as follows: TGTGCCAGTAACTCAGGGGCCTCTGGAAACACCATATATTTT. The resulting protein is CASNSGASGNTIYF.